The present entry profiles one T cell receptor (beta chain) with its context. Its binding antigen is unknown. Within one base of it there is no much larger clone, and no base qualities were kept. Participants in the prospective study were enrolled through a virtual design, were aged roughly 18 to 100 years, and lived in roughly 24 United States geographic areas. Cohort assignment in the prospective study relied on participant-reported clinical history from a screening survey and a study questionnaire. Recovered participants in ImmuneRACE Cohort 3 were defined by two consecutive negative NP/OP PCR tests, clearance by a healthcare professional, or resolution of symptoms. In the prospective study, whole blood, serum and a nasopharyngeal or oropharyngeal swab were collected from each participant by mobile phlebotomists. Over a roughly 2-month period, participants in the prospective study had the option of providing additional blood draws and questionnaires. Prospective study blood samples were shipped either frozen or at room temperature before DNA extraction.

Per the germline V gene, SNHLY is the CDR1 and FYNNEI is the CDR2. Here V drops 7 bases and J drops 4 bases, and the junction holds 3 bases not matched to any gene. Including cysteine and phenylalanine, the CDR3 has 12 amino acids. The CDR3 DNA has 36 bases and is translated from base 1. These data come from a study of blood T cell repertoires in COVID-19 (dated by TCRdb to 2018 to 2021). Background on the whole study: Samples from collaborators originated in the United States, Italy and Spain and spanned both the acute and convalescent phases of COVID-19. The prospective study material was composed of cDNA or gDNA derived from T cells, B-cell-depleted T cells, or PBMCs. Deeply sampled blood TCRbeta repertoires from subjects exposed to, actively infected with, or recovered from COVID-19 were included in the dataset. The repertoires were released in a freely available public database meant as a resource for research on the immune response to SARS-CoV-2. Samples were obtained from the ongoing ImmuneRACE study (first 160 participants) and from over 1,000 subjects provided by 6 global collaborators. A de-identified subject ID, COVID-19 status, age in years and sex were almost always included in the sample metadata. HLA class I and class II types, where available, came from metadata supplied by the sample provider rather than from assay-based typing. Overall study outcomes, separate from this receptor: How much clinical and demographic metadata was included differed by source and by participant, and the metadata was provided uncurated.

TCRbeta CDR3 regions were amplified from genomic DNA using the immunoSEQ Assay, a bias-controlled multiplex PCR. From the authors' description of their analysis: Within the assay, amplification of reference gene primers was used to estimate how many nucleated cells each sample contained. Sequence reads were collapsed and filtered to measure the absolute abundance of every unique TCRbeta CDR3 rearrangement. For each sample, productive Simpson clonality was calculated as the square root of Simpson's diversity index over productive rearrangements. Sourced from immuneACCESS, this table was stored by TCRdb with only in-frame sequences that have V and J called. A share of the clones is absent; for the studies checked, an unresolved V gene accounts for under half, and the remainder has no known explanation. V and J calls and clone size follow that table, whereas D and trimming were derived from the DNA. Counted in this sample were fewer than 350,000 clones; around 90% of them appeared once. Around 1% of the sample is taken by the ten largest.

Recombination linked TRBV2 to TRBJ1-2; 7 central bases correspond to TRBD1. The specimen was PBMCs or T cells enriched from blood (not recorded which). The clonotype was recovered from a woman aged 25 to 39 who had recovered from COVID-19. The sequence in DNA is TGTGCCAGCACTAACAGGGGCTATGGCTACACCTTC. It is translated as CASTNRGYGYTF.